This T cell receptor (beta chain) emerged from a study of shared clonotypes between healthy human individuals. Study information: CD4 naive and CD4 memory each took three plates per donor, while CD8 naive took two and CD8 memory one.

The method was immunoSEQ multiplex PCR; TCRdb's version includes in-frame clones alone and lacks a portion of them. The sample yields 1.5 million to 2.5 million clones, approximately 95% seen once. CDR1 and CDR2 (germline): SQVTM, ANQGSEA. This CDR3 has 10 residues. The V gene lost 7 bases and the J gene lost 10 bases, with 13 bases spanning the gap. Selected positively for CCR7 and CD45RO-negative, naive CD8 cells excluded terminally differentiated effector memory CD45RA+ cells. The chain joins TRBV29-1 to TRBJ1-1; no reliable D call. The receptor's source is a man younger than 35 in good health. The sample comprised naive CD8+ T cells sorted from blood. The CDR3 spells CSAGSDPAFF. The CDR3 DNA is TGCAGCGCTGGATCGGATCCAGCTTTCTTT.